The next 32 T cell receptor beta chains were all read from a single sample in a study of shared clonotypes between healthy human individuals. Generated by immunoSEQ multiplex PCR, the TCRdb table keeps only in-frame clones and is missing some. The sample shows roughly 2.2 million clones, approximately 95% of them seen only once. Sequenced material: naive CD4+ T cells from PBMCs. The subset here: CD45RA+ positively selected. The receptor source for this set is a man aged 18 to 30 in good health. Some clones in this sample may be carry-over from other donors' samples.

Comment on this clone: The same CDR3 arises from other DNA sequences in this sample as well. The chain couples TRBV6-1 to TRBJ1-5, with no clear D. This CDR3 has 12 amino acids. With 6 bases removed from V and 4 bases from J, the gap between germline ends came to 7 bases. From germline, CDR1 is MNHNS and CDR2 SASEGT. CDR3 region: CASRGGNQPQHF. CDR3 sequence (DNA): TGTGCCAGCAGGGGAGGGAATCAGCCCCAGCATTTT.

A note on this clone: Other DNA sequences in this sample translate to the same CDR3. The CDR3 sequence: CASSLASQETQYF. As DNA, the CDR3 is TGTGCCAGCAGCTTGGCCAGCCAAGAGACCCAGTACTTC. The gene calls are TRBV5-4 and TRBJ2-5; D gene unclear. The CDR3 consists of 13 residues. Germline loops: CDR1 SGHNT, CDR2 YYREEE (reference sequence). V was trimmed by 0 bases and J by 1 base, leaving 4 bases between them.

Of note for this clone: At the DNA level, this CDR3 is encoded by other sequences in the same sample as well. The chain links TRBV28 to TRBJ2-1, with 9 bases fitting TRBD2. CDR1 MDHEN and CDR2 SYDVKM come from the germline V gene. CDR3 length equals 15 residues. The trim removed 5 bases at V and 0 bases at J, leaving 2 bases unmatched. CDR3 protein: CASSSSGSSYNEQFF. For the CDR3, the DNA is TGTGCCAGCAGTAGTAGCGGGAGCTCCTACAATGAGCAGTTCTTC.

A note on this clone: The identical CDR3 is also encoded by other nucleotide sequences in the sample. The chain uses TRBV5-1 and TRBJ2-5, with 7 bases that match TRBD1. The germline gives CDR1 SGHRS, CDR2 YFSETQ. The CDR3 covers 14 residues. Trimming at V came to 0 bases and at J to 5 bases, leaving 4 bases not matched to a gene. CDR3 residues: CASSLGDRVETQYF. The CDR3 DNA reads TGCGCCAGCAGCTTGGGTGACAGGGTCGAGACCCAGTACTTC.

The genes are TRBV11-2 and TRBJ1-2, with D possibly TRBD1 on 6 matching bases. This CDR3 comprises 17 residues. Trimming left V 1 base short and J 4 bases short, with 19 bases between. CDR1 SGHAT and CDR2 FQNNGV come from the germline V gene. Written as DNA, the CDR3 is TGTGCCAGCAGCTTAGGGCGGAATAACGACAGGTTCTATGGCTACACCTTC. Its translation: CASSLGRNNDRFYGYTF.

The rearrangement uses TRBV4-1 and TRBJ1-1, with a tentative D call TRBD1 (6 bases). Germline CDR1 MGHRA, CDR2 YSYEKL. The CDR3 is 15 amino acids. Trimming removed 4 bases at V and 0 bases at J, with 12 bases between. The CDR3 DNA sequence: TGCGCCAGCAGCCGCTCTCAGGGGTTGAACACTGAAGCTTTCTTT. This encodes CASSRSQGLNTEAFF.

The chain joins TRBV5-1 to TRBJ2-6; weak D call: TRBD1 (6 bases). Per germline, CDR1 SGHRS and CDR2 YFSETQ. The CDR3 spans 18 residues. V lost 1 base and J lost 0, with 14 bases in between. Written as DNA, the CDR3 is TGCGCCAGCAGCTTGCAGACAGGCGATACCTCTGGGGCCAACGTCCTGACTTTC. It specifies CASSLQTGDTSGANVLTF.

The chain recombines TRBV6-1 with TRBJ1-2; D possibly corresponds to TRBD1 (6 bases). CDR1 and CDR2 (germline): MNHNS, SASEGT. Trimming took off 5 bases at V and 6 bases at J, with 13 bases between the two ends. There are 13 residues in the CDR3. For the CDR3, the DNA is TGTGCCAGCAGTAAGAACCAGGGGCATGGCTACACCTTC. Translation gives CASSKNQGHGYTF.

This rearrangement joins TRBV7-9 to TRBJ2-2; weak D call: TRBD1 (5 bases). The CDR3 runs 18 residues. Trimming pared 5 bases from V and 0 bases from J, leaving 19 bases between. Germline-derived CDR1 and CDR2 are SEHNR and FQNEAQ (reference sequence). The CDR3 DNA is TGTGCCAGCAGCGTTGGGGCTTTAAGAGACGCGAACACCGGGGAGCTGTTTTTT. Translated, it gives CASSVGALRDANTGELFF. Variable domain in full (rest from reference TRBV7-9 and TRBJ2-2): DTGVSQNPRHKITKRGQNVTFRCDPISEHNRLYWYRQTLGQGPEFLTYFQNEAQLEKSRLLSDRFSAERPKGSFSTLEIQRTEQGDSAMYLCASSVGALRDANTGELFFGEGSRLTVL.

The chain is built from TRBV28 and TRBJ1-2, with a tentative D call TRBD1 (6 bases). CDR3 length: 16 amino acids. The V and J ends lost 5 bases and 2 bases respectively, with 18 bases between them. The germline CDR1 and CDR2 sequences are MDHEN and SYDVKM. The CDR3 coding sequence is TGTGCCAGCAGTCCTAATAGGGGGGACATCAACTATGGCTACACCTTC. As protein: CASSPNRGDINYGYTF.

The chain is built from TRBV7-9 and TRBJ2-2, with 8 bases identical to TRBD1. V trimming: 3 bases; J trimming: 4 bases; junction bases outside the gene matches: 7. The CDR3 is 16 amino acids. Germline CDR1 SEHNR, CDR2 FQNEAQ (reference sequence). CDR3 protein: CASSFGQGRGTGELFF. CDR3 in DNA: TGTGCCAGCAGCTTCGGACAGGGCAGGGGCACCGGGGAGCTGTTTTTT.

For the CDR3, the DNA is TGTGCCAGCAGTAGCCCCCCGGGACTAGCGGGAGTCGGCTCCTACAATGAGCAGTTCTTC. Residues: CASSSPPGLAGVGSYNEQFF. V and J are TRBV28 and TRBJ2-1, with TRBD2 identical over 14 bases. The CDR3 runs 20 residues. Germline V gene lookup returns CDR1 MDHEN and CDR2 SYDVKM. The ends lost 5 bases at V and 0 bases at J; junction bases unmatched: 12.

V gene TRBV29-1 combines with J gene TRBJ1-2; D is uncertain. V was cut by 4 bases and J by 4 bases, with 10 bases left in between. This CDR3 has 12 amino acids. Germline CDR1 SQVTM, CDR2 ANQGSEA. CDR3 loop: CSVVWQTYGYTF. DNA for the CDR3: TGCAGCGTTGTTTGGCAGACCTATGGCTACACCTTC.

The chain employs TRBV28 and TRBJ2-2; perhaps TRBD2 as D (6 bases). Germline V gene lookup returns CDR1 MDHEN and CDR2 SYDVKM. The V gene lost 5 bases and the J gene lost 7 bases, with 14 bases spanning the gap. The CDR3 totals 14 residues. CDR3 residues: CASSRLASVGELFF. As DNA, the CDR3 is TGTGCCAGCAGTAGGCTAGCGAGTGTCGGGGAGCTGTTTTTT.

The rearrangement uses TRBV9 and TRBJ2-7; 7 positions match TRBD2. CDR1 is SGDLS, CDR2 YYNGEE, per germline. The CDR3 totals 15 residues. V lost 4 bases to trimming and J lost 6 bases; unmatched junction nucleotides: 13. The CDR3 spells CASSLSWAGVGEQYF. Here the CDR3 DNA reads TGTGCCAGCAGCCTAAGCTGGGCGGGAGTAGGCGAGCAGTACTTC.

The rearrangement joins TRBV29-1 to TRBJ2-7, with 9 nucleotides matching TRBD2. CDR1 SQVTM and CDR2 ANQGSEA come from the germline V gene. Trimming removed 0 bases from V and 3 bases from J; junction bases left unmatched: 3. This CDR3 contains 14 residues. The chain's CDR3 is CSVEDSGSGYEQYF. The CDR3 region has the DNA TGCAGCGTTGAAGATAGCGGGAGCGGCTACGAGCAGTACTTC.

The chain is built from TRBV19 and TRBJ1-1; D ambiguous. V lost 3 bases, J lost 0 bases, and 11 bases lay in between. In germline, CDR1 is LNHDA, CDR2 SQIVND (reference sequence). The CDR3 extends over 15 amino acids. This CDR3 reads CASSIAAGLNTEAFF. The CDR3 region has the DNA TGTGCCAGTAGTATTGCAGCTGGCCTGAACACTGAAGCTTTCTTT.

The J gene is TRBJ2-7, the V gene TRBV5-8, with a tentative D call TRBD2 (7 bases). Germline assignment: CDR1 SGHTS and CDR2 YDEGEE. Trimming took off 4 bases at V and 3 bases at J, with 14 bases between the two ends. CDR3 length equals 14 residues. The DNA for the CDR3 is TGTGCCAGCAGCCGAAGGGGGGGGCACTACGAGCAGTACTTC. The encoded protein is CASSRRGGHYEQYF.

This rearrangement joins TRBV18 to TRBJ1-2, with 9 nucleotides matching TRBD1. J lost 6 bases, V lost 4 bases, and 6 bases had no gene match. CDR3 length: 14 residues. CDR1 is KGHSH and CDR2 is LQKENI in the germline V gene. CDR3 protein: CASSLRGDRDGYTF. The CDR3 DNA sequence: TGTGCCAGCTCACTACGGGGGGACAGGGATGGCTACACCTTC.

The rearrangement joins TRBV5-1 to TRBJ2-3; D perhaps matches TRBD1 (6 bases). V lost 3 bases to trimming and J lost 5 bases, with 16 bases between them. The CDR3 has 15 amino acids. Germline CDR1 and CDR2: SGHRS and YFSETQ. CDR3 nucleotides: TGCGCCAGCAGCTCCGGGAATTCCAGGGGAGATACGCAGTATTTT. This sequence encodes CASSSGNSRGDTQYF.

This chain uses TRBV28 with TRBJ1-1; the D is unclear. The CDR3 totals 11 residues. The V end lost 6 bases, the J end lost 3 bases, and 5 bases lay between the germline ends. CDR1 and CDR2 (germline): MDHEN, SYDVKM. In DNA form, the CDR3 reads TGTGCCAGCAGGATTGACACTGAAGCTTTCTTT. Protein: CASRIDTEAFF.

In regard to this clone: The identical CDR3 is also encoded by other nucleotide sequences in the sample. V usage is TRBV18 and J usage is TRBJ1-1; D unresolved. CDR3 size: 14 residues. Germline V gene data show CDR1 as KGHSH and CDR2 as LQKENI. The V end lost 1 base, the J end lost 0 bases, and 6 bases lay between the germline ends. The CDR3 bases are TGTGCCAGCTCACCACTAGCGGTGAACACTGAAGCTTTCTTT. It encodes CASSPLAVNTEAFF.

V usage is TRBV5-1 and J usage is TRBJ2-5; D gene uncertain. The germline gives CDR1 SGHRS, CDR2 YFSETQ. The CDR3 runs 11 residues. The V gene lost 0 bases and the J gene lost 11 bases, with 8 bases spanning the gap. CDR3 sequence: CASSLAGQQYF. CDR3 nucleotide sequence: TGCGCCAGCAGCTTGGCCGGTCAGCAGTACTTC.

V usage is TRBV28 and J usage is TRBJ1-5; unclear D gene. Germline CDR1 MDHEN, CDR2 SYDVKM. This CDR3 spans 15 amino acids. The V end lost 4 bases, the J end lost 2 bases, and 12 bases lay between the germline ends. In nucleotides, the CDR3 is TGTGCCAGCAGTTCCCAACACGGACGCAATCAGCCCCAGCATTTT. Amino acids: CASSSQHGRNQPQHF. The full variable domain, its missing parts supplied by reference TRBV28 and TRBJ1-5, is DVKVTQSSRYLVKRTGEKVFLECVQDMDHENMFWYRQDPGLGLRLIYFSYDVKMKEKGDIPEGYSVSREKKERFSLILESASTNQTSMYLCASSSQHGRNQPQHFGDGTRLSIL.

The chain couples TRBV11-3 to TRBJ1-5, with D uncertain. The germline V gene encodes CDR1 SGHNT and CDR2 YENEEA. V was clipped by 5 bases and J by 6 bases, with 20 bases between them. This CDR3 has 16 residues. The chain's CDR3 is CASSGFGWGWAQPQHF. The CDR3 nucleotides read TGTGCCAGCAGCGGCTTCGGGTGGGGATGGGCTCAGCCCCAGCATTTT. The variable domain in full, with the rest retrieved from reference TRBV11-3 and TRBJ1-5, is EAGVVQSPRYKIIEKKQPVAFWCNPISGHNTLYWYLQNLGQGPELLIRYENEEAVDDSQLPKDRFSAERLKGVDSTLKIQPAELGDSAVYLCASSGFGWGWAQPQHFGDGTRLSIL.

This rearrangement joins TRBV10-3 to TRBJ1-2; a possible D gene is TRBD1 (5 bases). V lost 7 bases to trimming and J lost 7 bases, with 16 bases between them. The CDR3 runs to 13 residues. Germline CDR1 is ENHRY and CDR2 is SYGVKD. The chain's CDR3 is CAINGDGLGGYTF. CDR3 coding DNA: TGTGCCATCAATGGGGACGGTCTCGGTGGCTACACCTTC.

The V and J genes are TRBV6-6 and TRBJ2-3, with D unresolved. V gave up 6 bases and J gave up 6 bases, with 7 bases separating them. Germline V gene data show CDR1 as MNHNY and CDR2 as SVGAGI (reference sequence). The CDR3 covers 11 residues. CDR3 region: CASRTVDTQYF. The CDR3 nucleotides are TGTGCCAGCAGGACTGTGGATACGCAGTATTTT.

V and J are TRBV28 and TRBJ1-1; TRBD1 might be the D (5 bases). Germline assignment: CDR1 MDHEN and CDR2 SYDVKM. V shed 7 bases and J shed 4 bases, with 16 bases lying between them. CDR3 size: 14 residues. CDR3 loop: CASTPEGRVTEAFF. The CDR3 region has the DNA TGTGCCAGCACCCCAGAGGGGCGGGTCACTGAAGCTTTCTTT.

V and J are TRBV27 and TRBJ2-7, with 9 bases matching TRBD2. The CDR3 is 17 amino acids. With 0 bases clipped from V and 2 bases from J, the junction kept 8 bases outside the gene matches. Germline V lookup: CDR1 MNHEY, CDR2 SMNVEV (reference sequence). Here the CDR3 DNA reads TGTGCCAGCAGTTTATCTAAGACTAGCGGAACAACCTACGAGCAGTACTTC. It is translated as CASSLSKTSGTTYEQYF.

The genes are TRBV5-5 and TRBJ2-7; D possibly corresponds to TRBD2 (6 bases). The CDR3 extends over 15 amino acids. The germline CDR1 and CDR2 sequences are SGHKS and YYEKEE (reference sequence). V lost 9 bases and J 0 bases, leaving 19 bases between the germline ends. The CDR3 nucleotides read TGTGCCACCCACCCGACCGCGGGGAGCTCCTACGAGCAGTACTTC. This encodes CATHPTAGSSYEQYF. Variable domain in full (rest from reference TRBV5-5 and TRBJ2-7): DAGVTQSPTHLIKTRGQQVTLRCSPISGHKSVSWYQQVLGQGPQFIFQYYEKEERGRGNFPDRFSARQFPNYSSELNVNALLLGDSALYLCATHPTAGSSYEQYFGPGTRLTVT.

This chain uses TRBV5-1 with TRBJ2-2, with a tentative D call TRBD1 (5 bases). The CDR3 sequence is 15 residues long. V lost 0 bases, J lost 6 bases, and 12 bases lay in between. CDR1 is SGHRS and CDR2 is YFSETQ in the germline V gene. The CDR3 loop is CASSLAAGLAGELFF. CDR3 DNA: TGCGCCAGCAGCTTGGCGGCAGGGCTGGCCGGGGAGCTGTTTTTT.

The sample holds a few counts of this clone. Other DNA sequences in the same sample also yield this CDR3. The V and J genes are TRBV18 and TRBJ1-1, with no clear D. The germline V and J ends were trimmed by 2 bases and 0 bases, with 7 bases remaining between them. Germline CDR1 reads KGHSH; CDR2 reads LQKENI. The CDR3 contains 14 residues. CDR3 sequence (DNA): TGTGCCAGCTCACCAGGCACGGTGAACACTGAAGCTTTCTTT. It codes for CASSPGTVNTEAFF.